Below, 2 T cell receptor beta chains from the same sample are listed, as sequenced in a study of PD-L1 blockade in urothelial cancer. Some clones are missing from TCRdb's copy, which holds only in-frame ones; the method was immunoSEQ multiplex PCR. Of 20,000 to 25,000 clones listed, nearly 90% were seen once; the top ten hold about 16%. Specimen: PBMCs, collected around atezolizumab (anti-PD-L1) treatment. The receptors derive from an older woman with urothelial cancer.

V and J are TRBV11-2 and TRBJ2-7, with D possibly being TRBD2 (6 bases). This CDR3 has 13 residues. V was trimmed by 5 bases and J by 6 bases, leaving 14 bases between them. Germline CDR1 SGHAT, CDR2 FQNNGV. CDR3 bases: TGTGCCAGCAGCCGTCGCCTGGGAGGCGAGCAGTACTTC. Translation gives CASSRRLGGEQYF.

The J gene is TRBJ2-7, the V gene TRBV10-3; TRBD1 aligns across 7 bases. Germline assignment: CDR1 ENHRY and CDR2 SYGVKD. The CDR3 extends over 12 amino acids. Unmatched junction bases numbered 2, after V lost 3 bases and J lost 6 bases. The CDR3 bases are TGTGCCATCAGTGATCCAGGGGGCGAGCAGTACTTC. Translating gives CAISDPGGEQYF.